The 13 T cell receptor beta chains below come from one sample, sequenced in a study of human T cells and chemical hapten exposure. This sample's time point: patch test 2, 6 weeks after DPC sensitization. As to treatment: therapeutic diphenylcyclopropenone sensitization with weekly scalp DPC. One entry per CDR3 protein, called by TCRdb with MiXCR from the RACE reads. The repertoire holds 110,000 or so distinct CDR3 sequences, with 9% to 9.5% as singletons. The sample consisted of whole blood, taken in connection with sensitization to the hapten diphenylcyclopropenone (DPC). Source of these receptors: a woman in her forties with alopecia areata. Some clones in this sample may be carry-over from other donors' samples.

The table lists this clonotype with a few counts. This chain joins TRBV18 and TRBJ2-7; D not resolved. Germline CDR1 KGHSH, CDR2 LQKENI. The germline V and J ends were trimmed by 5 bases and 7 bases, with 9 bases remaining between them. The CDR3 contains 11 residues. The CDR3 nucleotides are TGTGCCAGCTCATCAGCCCTTGAGCAGTACTTC. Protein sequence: CASSSALEQYF.

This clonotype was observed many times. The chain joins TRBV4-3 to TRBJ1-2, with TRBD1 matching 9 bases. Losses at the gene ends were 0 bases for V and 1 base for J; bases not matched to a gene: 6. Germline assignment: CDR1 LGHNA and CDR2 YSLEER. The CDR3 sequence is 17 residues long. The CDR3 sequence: CASSQDLGTGINYGYTF. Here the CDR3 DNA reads TGCGCCAGCAGCCAAGATCTAGGGACAGGGATTAACTATGGCTACACCTTC.

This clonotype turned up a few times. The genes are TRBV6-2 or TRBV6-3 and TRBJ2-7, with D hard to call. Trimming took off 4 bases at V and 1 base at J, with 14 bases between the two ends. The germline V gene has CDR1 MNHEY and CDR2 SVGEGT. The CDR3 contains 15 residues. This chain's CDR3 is CASSFSTTPSYEQYF. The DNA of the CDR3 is TGTGCCAGCAGTTTTTCAACGACACCTTCCTACGAGCAGTACTTC.

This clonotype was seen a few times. In nucleotides, the CDR3 is TGTGCCATCAGTGTTGCCAAAAACATTCAGTACTTC. Amino acids: CAISVAKNIQYF. The chain links TRBV10-3 to TRBJ2-4; D unclear. In germline, CDR1 is ENHRY, CDR2 SYGVKD. The V and J ends lost 4 bases and 1 base respectively, with 2 bases between them. This CDR3 has 12 amino acids.

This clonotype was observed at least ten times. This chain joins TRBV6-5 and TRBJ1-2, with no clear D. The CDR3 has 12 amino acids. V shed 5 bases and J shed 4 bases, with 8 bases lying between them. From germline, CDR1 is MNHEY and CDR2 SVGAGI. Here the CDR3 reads CASSNVGYGYTF. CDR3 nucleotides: TGTGCCAGCAGTAACGTAGGCTATGGCTACACCTTC.

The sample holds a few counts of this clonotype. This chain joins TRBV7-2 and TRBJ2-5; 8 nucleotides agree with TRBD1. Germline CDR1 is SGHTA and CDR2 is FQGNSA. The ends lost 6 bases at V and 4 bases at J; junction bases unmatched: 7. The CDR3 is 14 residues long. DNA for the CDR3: TGTGCCAGCAGTAAAGGACAGGGTCGAGAGACCCAGTACTTC. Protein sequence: CASSKGQGRETQYF.

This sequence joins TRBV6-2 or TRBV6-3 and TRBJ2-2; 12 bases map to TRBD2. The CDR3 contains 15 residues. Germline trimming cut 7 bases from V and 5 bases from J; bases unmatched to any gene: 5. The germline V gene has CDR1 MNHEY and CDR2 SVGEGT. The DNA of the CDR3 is TGTGCCAGCATCCTACTAGCGGGGGGTACCGGGGAGCTGTTTTTT. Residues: CASILLAGGTGELFF.

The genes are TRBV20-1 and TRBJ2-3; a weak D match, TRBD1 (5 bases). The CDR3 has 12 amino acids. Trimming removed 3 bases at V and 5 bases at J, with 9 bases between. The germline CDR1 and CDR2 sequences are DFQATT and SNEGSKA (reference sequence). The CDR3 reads CSARRQIDTQYF. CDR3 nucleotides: TGCAGTGCTAGGAGACAGATAGATACGCAGTATTTT.

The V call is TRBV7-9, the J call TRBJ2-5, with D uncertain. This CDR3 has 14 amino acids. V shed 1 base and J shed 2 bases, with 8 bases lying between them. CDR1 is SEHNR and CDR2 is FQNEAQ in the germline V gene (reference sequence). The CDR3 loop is CASSLEVAQETQYF. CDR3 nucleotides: TGTGCCAGCAGCTTAGAAGTGGCGCAAGAGACCCAGTACTTC.

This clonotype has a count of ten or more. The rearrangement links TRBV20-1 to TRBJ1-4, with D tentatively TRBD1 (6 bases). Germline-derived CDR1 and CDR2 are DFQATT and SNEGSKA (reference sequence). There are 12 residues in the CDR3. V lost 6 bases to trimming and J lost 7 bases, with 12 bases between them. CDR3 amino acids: CSASGAVEKLFF. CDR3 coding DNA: TGCAGTGCGTCAGGGGCTGTTGAAAAACTGTTTTTT.

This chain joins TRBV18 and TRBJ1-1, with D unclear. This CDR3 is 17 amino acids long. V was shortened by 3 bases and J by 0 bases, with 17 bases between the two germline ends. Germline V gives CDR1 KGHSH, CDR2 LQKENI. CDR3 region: CASSPVRGGGMNTEAFF. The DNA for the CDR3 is TGTGCCAGCTCACCGGTTCGGGGAGGAGGTATGAACACTGAAGCTTTCTTT.

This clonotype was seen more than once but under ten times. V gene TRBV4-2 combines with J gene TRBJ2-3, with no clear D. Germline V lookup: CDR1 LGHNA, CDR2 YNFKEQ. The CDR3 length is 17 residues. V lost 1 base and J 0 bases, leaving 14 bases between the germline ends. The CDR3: CASSQGVGATSTDTQYF. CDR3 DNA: TGTGCCAGCAGCCAAGGAGTAGGCGCGACTAGCACAGATACGCAGTATTTT.

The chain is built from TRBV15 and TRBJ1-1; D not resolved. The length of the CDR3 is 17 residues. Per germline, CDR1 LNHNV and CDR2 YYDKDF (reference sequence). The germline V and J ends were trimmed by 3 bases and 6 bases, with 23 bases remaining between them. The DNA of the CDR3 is TGTGCCACCAGCAGCCACGGGAGTATAGAGCCTAGGGCTGAAGCTTTCTTT. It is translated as CATSSHGSIEPRAEAFF.